Listed here are 10 T cell receptor beta chains from one sample, sequenced in a study of blood T cells in healthy people across ages. Primed by a sample-barcoded 5' primer and a J-beta primer mix, a second PCR proceeded for 7 to 11 cycles. In TCRdb, the 5' RACE reads were re-called with MiXCR into one record per CDR3 protein. The repertoire holds approximately 730,000 distinct CDR3 sequences, less than 70% seen once, with about 42% in the top ten. Sequences were obtained from blood. The receptor set was obtained from a man at least 80 years old in good health.

Only one count was recorded for this clonotype. V usage is TRBV7-3 and J usage is TRBJ1-1; no firm D call. The germline gives CDR1 SGHTA, CDR2 FQGTGA. Trimming took off 6 bases at V and 8 bases at J, with 10 bases between the two ends. This CDR3 spans 11 amino acids. The CDR3 loop reads CASSNGLEAFF. Written as DNA, the CDR3 is TGTGCCAGCAGTAATGGGCTAGAAGCTTTCTTT.

The CDR3: CASSFEVAGGNGYTF. The CDR3 DNA sequence: TGTGCCAGCAGCTTCGAGGTGGCGGGTGGTAACGGCTACACCTTC. V is TRBV7-9 and J is TRBJ1-2, with D unresolved. Per the germline V gene, CDR1 is SEHNR and CDR2 is FQNEAQ (reference sequence). Trimming shortened V by 3 bases and J by 8 bases, and 19 bases separated the two germline ends. This CDR3 spans 15 amino acids.

This clonotype was found once. This rearrangement joins TRBV6-6 to TRBJ1-4, with 9 bases aligning to TRBD1. V gave up 6 bases and J gave up 11 bases; unmatched junction bases: 16. Germline values: CDR1 MNHNY, CDR2 SVGAGI (reference sequence). This CDR3 is 16 amino acids long. CDR3 nucleotide sequence: TGTGCCAGCAGATCCCGGGACAGGGCGGATCAGGGTAAACTGTTTTTT. Translation gives CASRSRDRADQGKLFF.

This chain connects TRBV6-6 to TRBJ2-3; 7 nucleotides agree with TRBD1. The CDR3 totals 16 residues. V shed 5 bases, J shed 2 bases, and the junction held 10 bases outside the gene matches. Germline V gene lookup returns CDR1 MNHNY and CDR2 SVGAGI (reference sequence). This CDR3 reads CASSDPRTGNTDTQYF. The CDR3 DNA sequence: TGTGCCAGCAGTGACCCTAGGACAGGCAACACAGATACGCAGTATTTT.

The chain joins TRBV6-6 to TRBJ1-5, with 10 bases matching TRBD1. The CDR3 loop spans 15 amino acids. Germline CDR1 and CDR2: MNHNY and SVGAGI (reference sequence). V shed 6 bases, J shed 5 bases, and the junction held 7 bases outside the gene matches. The CDR3 reads CASRTRGQGDQPQHF. The CDR3 region has the DNA TGTGCCAGCAGAACCCGCGGACAGGGGGATCAGCCCCAGCATTTT.

A single count supports this clonotype. The chain has TRBV7-3 and TRBJ2-3, with 9 bases lining up with TRBD1. Looked up from germline, CDR1 is SGHTA and CDR2 is FQGTGA. The CDR3 consists of 15 residues. J lost 5 bases, V lost 5 bases, and 8 bases had no gene match. The CDR3 here is CASSPPGQGKDTQYF. The CDR3 DNA follows: TGTGCCAGCAGCCCGCCGGGACAGGGAAAAGATACGCAGTATTTT. Full variable domain (missing parts from reference TRBV7-3 and TRBJ2-3): GAGVSQTPSNKVTEKGKYVELRCDPISGHTALYWYRQSLGQGPEFLIYFQGTGAADDSGLPNDRFFAVRPEGSVSTLKIQRTERGDSAVYLCASSPPGQGKDTQYFGPGTRLTVL.

The chain is built from TRBV7-8 and TRBJ1-2; tentatively, D is TRBD1 (5 bases). Trimming cost V 5 bases and J 5 bases, with 15 bases left between them. CDR1 and CDR2 (germline): SGHVS, FQNEAQ. The CDR3 extends over 14 amino acids. The CDR3 coding sequence is TGTGCCAGCAGCCCCGACGGGGGATTGTATGGCTACACCTTC. Translating it yields CASSPDGGLYGYTF.

This clonotype showed up just a few times. This chain connects TRBV6-5 to TRBJ2-1, with D hard to call. The germline V gene encodes CDR1 MNHEY and CDR2 SVGAGI. CDR3 length: 12 amino acids. Between the trimmed V and J ends, which lost 5 bases and 15 bases, there was a span of 17 bases. In DNA, the CDR3 is TGTGCCAGCAGTCCCGACGGATATGAGTTGTTCTTC. Its protein product is CASSPDGYELFF.

The genes are TRBV5-1 and TRBJ2-1; D possibly corresponds to TRBD1 (5 bases). The CDR3 consists of 15 residues. The germline V and J ends were trimmed by 2 bases and 2 bases, with 11 bases remaining between them. Germline V gene sequence: CDR1 SGHRS, CDR2 YFSETQ. The CDR3 DNA reads TGCGCCAGCAGCTTACAGGCAGGTACCTACAATGAGCAGTTCTTC. It encodes CASSLQAGTYNEQFF.

This clonotype was observed a few times. The rearrangement links TRBV11-3 to TRBJ2-1; 9 bases are a match to TRBD2. V trimming: 1 base; J trimming: 3 bases; junction bases outside the gene matches: 7. The CDR3 totals 17 residues. CDR1 is SGHNT and CDR2 is YENEEA in the germline V gene. The CDR3: CASSLVGGRVNYNEQFF. CDR3 nucleotide sequence: TGTGCCAGCAGCTTAGTTGGCGGGAGGGTTAACTACAATGAGCAGTTCTTC.